The entry below gives a single TCR beta chain sequence along with its context. The sample comes from a study of blood T cell repertoires in COVID-19. The protocol was immunoSEQ multiplex PCR, while the TCRdb copy is restricted to in-frame clones and leaves out a portion. Of 350,000 to 450,000 clones listed, around 85% are singletons. This CDR3 spans 15 amino acids. Germline V gene data show CDR1 as SEHNR and CDR2 as FQNEAQ (reference sequence). With 1 base clipped from V and 2 bases from J, the junction kept 1 base outside the gene matches. Sequencing was performed on peripheral blood. This chain links TRBV7-9 with TRBJ2-3; 9 nucleotides agree with TRBD1. The sequence came from a woman between 18 and 29 years old with acute or convalescent COVID-19. CDR3 in DNA: TGTGCCAGCAGCTTAGGGGACAGGGACACAGATACGCAGTATTTT. Protein sequence: CASSLGDRDTDTQYF.